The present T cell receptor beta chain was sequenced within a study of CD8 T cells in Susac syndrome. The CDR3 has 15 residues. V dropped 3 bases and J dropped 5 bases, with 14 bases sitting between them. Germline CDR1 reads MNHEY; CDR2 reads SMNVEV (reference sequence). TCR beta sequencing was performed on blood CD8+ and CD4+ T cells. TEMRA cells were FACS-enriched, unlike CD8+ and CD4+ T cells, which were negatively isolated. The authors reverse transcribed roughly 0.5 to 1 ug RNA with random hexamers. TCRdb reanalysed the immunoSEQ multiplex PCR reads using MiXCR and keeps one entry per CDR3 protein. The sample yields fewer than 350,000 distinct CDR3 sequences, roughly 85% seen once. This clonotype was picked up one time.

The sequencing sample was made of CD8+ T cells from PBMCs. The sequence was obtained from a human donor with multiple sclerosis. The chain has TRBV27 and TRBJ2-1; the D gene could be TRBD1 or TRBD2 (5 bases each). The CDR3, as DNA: TGTGCCAGCAGTTTTAGAGGGGTCGTGAACAATGAGCAGTTCTTC. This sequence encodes CASSFRGVVNNEQFF.